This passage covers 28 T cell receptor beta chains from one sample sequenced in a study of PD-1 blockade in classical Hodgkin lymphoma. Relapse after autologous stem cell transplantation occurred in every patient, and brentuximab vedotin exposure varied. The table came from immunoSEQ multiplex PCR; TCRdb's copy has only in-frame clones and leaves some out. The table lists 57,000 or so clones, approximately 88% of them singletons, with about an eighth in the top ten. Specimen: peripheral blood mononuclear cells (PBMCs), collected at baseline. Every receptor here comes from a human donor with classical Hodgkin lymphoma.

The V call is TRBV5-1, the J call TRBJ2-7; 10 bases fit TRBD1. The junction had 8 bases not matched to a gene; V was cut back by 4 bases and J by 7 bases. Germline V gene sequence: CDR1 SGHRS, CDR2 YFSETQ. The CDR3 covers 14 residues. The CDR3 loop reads CASSLDRGPGEQYF. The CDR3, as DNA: TGCGCCAGCAGCCTCGACAGGGGGCCGGGGGAGCAGTACTTC.

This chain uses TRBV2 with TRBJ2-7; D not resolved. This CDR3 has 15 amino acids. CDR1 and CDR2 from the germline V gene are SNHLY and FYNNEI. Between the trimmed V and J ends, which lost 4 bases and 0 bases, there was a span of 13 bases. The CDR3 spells CASSGSTHFSYEQYF. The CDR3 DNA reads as TGTGCCAGCAGTGGCTCGACTCACTTCTCCTACGAGCAGTACTTC.

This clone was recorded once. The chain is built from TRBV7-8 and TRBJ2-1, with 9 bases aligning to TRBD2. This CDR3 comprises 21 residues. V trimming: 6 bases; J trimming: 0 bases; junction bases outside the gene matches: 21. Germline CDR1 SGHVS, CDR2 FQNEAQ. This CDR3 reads CASRLGTAGGPTTGSYNEQFF. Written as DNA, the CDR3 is TGTGCCAGCAGGCTAGGGACAGCGGGGGGCCCGACCACCGGCTCCTACAATGAGCAGTTCTTC.

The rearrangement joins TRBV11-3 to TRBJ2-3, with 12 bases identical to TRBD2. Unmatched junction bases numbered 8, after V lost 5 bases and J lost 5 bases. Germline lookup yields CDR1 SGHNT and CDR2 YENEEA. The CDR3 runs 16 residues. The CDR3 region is CASSLSSGGERDTQYF. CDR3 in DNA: TGTGCCAGCAGCCTCTCTAGCGGGGGGGAGCGAGATACGCAGTATTTT.

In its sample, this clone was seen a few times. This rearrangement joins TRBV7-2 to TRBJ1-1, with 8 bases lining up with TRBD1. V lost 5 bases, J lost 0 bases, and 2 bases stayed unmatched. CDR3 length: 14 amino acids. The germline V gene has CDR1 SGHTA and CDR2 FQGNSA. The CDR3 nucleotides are TGTGCCAGCAGCGAGGGACAGGTGAACACTGAAGCTTTCTTT. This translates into CASSEGQVNTEAFF.

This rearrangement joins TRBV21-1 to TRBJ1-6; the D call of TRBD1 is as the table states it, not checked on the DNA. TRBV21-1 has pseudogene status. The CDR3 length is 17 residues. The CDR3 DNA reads TGTGCCAGCAGCATCTTGAGTACCGGGACAGGTTGGTCACCCCTCCACTTT. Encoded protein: CASSILSTGTGWSPLHF.

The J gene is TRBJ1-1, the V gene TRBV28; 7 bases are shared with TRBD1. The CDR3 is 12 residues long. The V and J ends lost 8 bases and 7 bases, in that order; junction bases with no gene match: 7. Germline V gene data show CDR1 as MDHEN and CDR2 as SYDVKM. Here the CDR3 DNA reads TGTGCCAGCGATGGGACAGAGCATGAAGCTTTCTTT. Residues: CASDGTEHEAFF.

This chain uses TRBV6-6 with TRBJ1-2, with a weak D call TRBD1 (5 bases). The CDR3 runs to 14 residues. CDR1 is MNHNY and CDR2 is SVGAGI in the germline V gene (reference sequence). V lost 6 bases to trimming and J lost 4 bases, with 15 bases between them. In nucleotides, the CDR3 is TGTGCCAGCAGCCCACCCGGGACGCCCTATGGCTACACCTTC. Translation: CASSPPGTPYGYTF.

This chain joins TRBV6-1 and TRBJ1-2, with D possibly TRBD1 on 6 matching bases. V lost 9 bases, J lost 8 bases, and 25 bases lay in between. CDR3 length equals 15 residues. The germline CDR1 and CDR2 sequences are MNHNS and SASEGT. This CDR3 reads CASKELPLGGRGYTF. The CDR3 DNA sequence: TGTGCCAGTAAGGAACTCCCCCTAGGGGGGCGCGGCTACACCTTC.

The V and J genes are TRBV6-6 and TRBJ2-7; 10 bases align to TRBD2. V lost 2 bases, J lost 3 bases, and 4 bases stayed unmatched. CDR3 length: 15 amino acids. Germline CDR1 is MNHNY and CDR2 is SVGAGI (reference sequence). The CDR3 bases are TGTGCCAGCAGTTACGGACCTAGCGGGGGCTACGAGCAGTACTTC. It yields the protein CASSYGPSGGYEQYF.

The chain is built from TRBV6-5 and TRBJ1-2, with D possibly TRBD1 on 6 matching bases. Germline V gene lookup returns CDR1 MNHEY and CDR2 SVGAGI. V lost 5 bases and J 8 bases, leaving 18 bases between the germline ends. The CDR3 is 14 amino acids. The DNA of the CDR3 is TGTGCCAGCAGTCTTACCGGGGGGGGCAAAGGCTACACCTTC. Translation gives CASSLTGGGKGYTF.

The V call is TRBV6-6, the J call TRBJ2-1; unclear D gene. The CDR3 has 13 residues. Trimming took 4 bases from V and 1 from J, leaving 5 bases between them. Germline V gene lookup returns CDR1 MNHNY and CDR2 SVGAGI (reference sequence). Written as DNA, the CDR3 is TGTGCCAGCAGTTCCAATTCCTACAATGAGCAGTTCTTC. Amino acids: CASSSNSYNEQFF.

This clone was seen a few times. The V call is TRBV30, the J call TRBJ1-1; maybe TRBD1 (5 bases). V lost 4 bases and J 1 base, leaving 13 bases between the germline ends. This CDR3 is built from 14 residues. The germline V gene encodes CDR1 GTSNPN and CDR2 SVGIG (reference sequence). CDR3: CAWNIDSSNTEAFF. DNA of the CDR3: TGTGCCTGGAATATAGACAGTTCGAACACTGAAGCTTTCTTT.

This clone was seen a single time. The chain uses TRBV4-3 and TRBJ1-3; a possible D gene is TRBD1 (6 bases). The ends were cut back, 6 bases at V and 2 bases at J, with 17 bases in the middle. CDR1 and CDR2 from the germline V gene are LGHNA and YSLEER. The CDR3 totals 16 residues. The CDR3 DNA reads TGCGCCAGCAGGCTAACACAGGGCCCCCCTGGAAACACCATATATTTT. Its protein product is CASRLTQGPPGNTIYF.

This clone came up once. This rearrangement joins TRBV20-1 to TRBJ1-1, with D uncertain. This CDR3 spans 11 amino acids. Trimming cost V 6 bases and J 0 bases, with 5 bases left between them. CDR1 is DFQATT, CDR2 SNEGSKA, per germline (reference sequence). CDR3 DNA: TGCAGTGCCTGGTTGAACACTGAAGCTTTCTTT. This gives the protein CSAWLNTEAFF.

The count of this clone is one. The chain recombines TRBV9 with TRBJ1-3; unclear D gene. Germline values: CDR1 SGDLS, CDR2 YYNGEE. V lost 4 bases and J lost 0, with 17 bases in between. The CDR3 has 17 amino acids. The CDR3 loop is CASSTRGGLGSGNTIYF. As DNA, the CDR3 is TGTGCCAGCAGCACCCGGGGTGGCCTCGGCTCTGGAAACACCATATATTTT.

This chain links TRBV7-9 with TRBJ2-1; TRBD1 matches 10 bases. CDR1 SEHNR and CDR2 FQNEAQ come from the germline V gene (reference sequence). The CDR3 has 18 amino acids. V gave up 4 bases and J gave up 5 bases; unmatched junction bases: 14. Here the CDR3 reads CASSSPSRQGAFHNEQFF. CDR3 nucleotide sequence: TGTGCCAGCAGCTCGCCCAGCAGACAGGGGGCATTTCACAATGAGCAGTTCTTC.

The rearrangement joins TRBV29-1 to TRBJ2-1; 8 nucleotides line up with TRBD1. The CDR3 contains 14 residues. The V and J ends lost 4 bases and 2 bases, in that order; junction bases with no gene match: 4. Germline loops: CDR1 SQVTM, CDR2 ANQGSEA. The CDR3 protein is CSVAGTGAYNEQFF. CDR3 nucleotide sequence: TGCAGCGTTGCCGGGACAGGAGCCTACAATGAGCAGTTCTTC.

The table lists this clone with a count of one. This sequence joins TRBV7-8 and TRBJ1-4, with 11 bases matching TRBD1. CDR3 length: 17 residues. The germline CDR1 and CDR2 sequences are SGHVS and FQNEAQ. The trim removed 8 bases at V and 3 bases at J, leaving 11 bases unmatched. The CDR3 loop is CASRPRGQGAANEKLFF. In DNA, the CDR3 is TGTGCCAGCCGACCTAGAGGACAGGGGGCGGCTAATGAAAAACTGTTTTTT.

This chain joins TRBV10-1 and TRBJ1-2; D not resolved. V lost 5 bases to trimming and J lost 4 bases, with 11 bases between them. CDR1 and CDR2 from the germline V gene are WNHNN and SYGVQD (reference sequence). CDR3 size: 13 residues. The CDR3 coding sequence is TGCGCCAGCAGTTATGGACGGACCTATGGCTACACCTTC. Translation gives CASSYGRTYGYTF.

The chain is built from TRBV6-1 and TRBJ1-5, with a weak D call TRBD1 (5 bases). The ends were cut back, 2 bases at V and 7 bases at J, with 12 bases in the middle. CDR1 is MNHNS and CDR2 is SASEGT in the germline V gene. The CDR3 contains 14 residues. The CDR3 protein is CASSEQGSRQPQHF. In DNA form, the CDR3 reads TGTGCCAGCAGTGAACAGGGATCGCGGCAGCCCCAGCATTTT.

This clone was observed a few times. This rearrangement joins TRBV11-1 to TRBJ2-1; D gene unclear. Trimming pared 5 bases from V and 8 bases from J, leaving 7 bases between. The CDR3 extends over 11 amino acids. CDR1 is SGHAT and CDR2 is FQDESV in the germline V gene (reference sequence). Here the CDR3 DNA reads TGTGCCAGCAGCCCCCACGATGAGCAGTTCTTC. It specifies CASSPHDEQFF.

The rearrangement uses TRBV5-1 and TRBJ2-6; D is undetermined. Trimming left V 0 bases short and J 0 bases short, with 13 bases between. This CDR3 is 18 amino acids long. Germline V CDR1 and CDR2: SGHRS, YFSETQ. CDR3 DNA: TGCGCCAGCAGCTTGGAGGTAGTTTTTTCCTCTGGGGCCAACGTCCTGACTTTC. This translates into CASSLEVVFSSGANVLTF. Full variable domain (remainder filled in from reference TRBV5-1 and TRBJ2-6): KAGVTQTPRYLIKTRGQQVTLSCSPISGHRSVSWYQQTPGQGLQFLFEYFSETQRNKGNFPGRFSGRQFSNSRSEMNVSTLELGDSALYLCASSLEVVFSSGANVLTFGAGSRLTVL.

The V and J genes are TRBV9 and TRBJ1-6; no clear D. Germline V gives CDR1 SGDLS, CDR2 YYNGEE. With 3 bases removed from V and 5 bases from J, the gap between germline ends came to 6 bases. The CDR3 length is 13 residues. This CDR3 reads CASSAPDNSPLHF. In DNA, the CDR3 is TGTGCCAGCAGCGCCCCGGATAATTCACCCCTCCACTTT.

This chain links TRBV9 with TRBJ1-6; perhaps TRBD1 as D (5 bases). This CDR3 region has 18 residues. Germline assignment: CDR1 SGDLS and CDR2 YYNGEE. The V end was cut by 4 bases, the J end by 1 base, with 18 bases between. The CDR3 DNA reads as TGTGCCAGCAGCCTCAGAGGGTTGGGGGATTCCTATAATTCACCCCTCCACTTT. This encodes CASSLRGLGDSYNSPLHF.

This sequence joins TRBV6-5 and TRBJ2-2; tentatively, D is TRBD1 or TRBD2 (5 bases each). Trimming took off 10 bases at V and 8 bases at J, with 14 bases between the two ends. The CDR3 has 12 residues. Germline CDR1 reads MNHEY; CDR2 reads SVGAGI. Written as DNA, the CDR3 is TGTGCCACCGGGGCGGGCGAAGGGGAGCTGTTTTTT. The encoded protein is CATGAGEGELFF.

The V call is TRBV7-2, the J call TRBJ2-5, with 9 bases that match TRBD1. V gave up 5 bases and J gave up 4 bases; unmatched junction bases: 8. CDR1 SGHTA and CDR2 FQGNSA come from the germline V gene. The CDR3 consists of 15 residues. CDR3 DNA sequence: TGTGCCAGCAGCCCCCGGGACAGGGCGAGAGAGACCCAGTACTTC. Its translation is CASSPRDRARETQYF.

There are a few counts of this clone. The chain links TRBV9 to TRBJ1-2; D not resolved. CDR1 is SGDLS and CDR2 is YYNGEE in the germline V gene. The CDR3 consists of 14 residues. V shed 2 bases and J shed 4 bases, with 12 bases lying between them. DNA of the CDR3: TGTGCCAGCAGCGTCGAAGGTCGTGGCTATGGCTACACCTTC. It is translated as CASSVEGRGYGYTF.